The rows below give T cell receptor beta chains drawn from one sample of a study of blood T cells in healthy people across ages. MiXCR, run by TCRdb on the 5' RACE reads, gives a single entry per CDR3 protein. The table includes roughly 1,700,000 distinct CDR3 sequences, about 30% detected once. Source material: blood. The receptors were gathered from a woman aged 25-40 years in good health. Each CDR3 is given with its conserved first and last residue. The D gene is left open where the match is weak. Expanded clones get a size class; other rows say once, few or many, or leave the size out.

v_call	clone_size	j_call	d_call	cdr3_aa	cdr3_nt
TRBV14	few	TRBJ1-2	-	CASSQVQVDGYTF	TGTGCCAGCAGCCAAGTACAGGTCGATGGCTACACCTTC
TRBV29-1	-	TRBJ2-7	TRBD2	CSVEWAGGPGEQYF	TGCAGCGTTGAATGGGCGGGAGGGCCCGGCGAGCAGTACTTC
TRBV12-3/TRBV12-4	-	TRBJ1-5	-	CASSLSDDQPQHF	TGTGCCAGCAGTTTGTCGGACGATCAGCCCCAGCATTTT
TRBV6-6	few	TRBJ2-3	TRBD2	CASRSRTGEGDTQYF	TGTGCCAGCAGGTCCCGAACGGGGGAGGGAGATACGCAGTATTTT
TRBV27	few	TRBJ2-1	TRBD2	CASSFLAGDRFF	TGTGCCAGCAGTTTTTTAGCGGGAGACCGGTTCTTC
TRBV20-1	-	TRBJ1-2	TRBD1	CSAKDRELNYGYTF	TGCAGTGCAAAGGACAGGGAACTTAACTATGGCTACACCTTC
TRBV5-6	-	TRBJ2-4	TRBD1	CASSRRDRVKNIQYF	TGTGCCAGCAGCCGACGGGACAGGGTGAAAAACATTCAGTACTTC
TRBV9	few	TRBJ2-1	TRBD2	CASTGGLYNEQFF	TGTGCCAGCACGGGGGGACTCTACAATGAGCAGTTCTTC
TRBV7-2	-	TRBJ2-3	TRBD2	CASSLGVLADTDTQYF	TGTGCCAGCAGCTTAGGGGTACTAGCGGACACAGATACGCAGTATTTT
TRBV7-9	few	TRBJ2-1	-	CASREPTSYNEQFF	TGTGCCAGCAGGGAACCAACCTCCTACAATGAGCAGTTCTTC
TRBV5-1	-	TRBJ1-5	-	CASSSTVGSNQPQHF	TGCGCCAGCAGCTCGACAGTTGGGAGCAATCAGCCCCAGCATTTT
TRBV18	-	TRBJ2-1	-	CASSPPSGTQETQFF	TGTGCCAGCTCACCACCTAGCGGAACACAAGAGACCCAGTTCTTC
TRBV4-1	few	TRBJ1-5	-	CASSQSVDSFNQPQHF	TGCGCCAGCAGCCAAAGTGTAGACAGCTTCAATCAGCCCCAGCATTTT
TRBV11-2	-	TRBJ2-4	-	CASQDPSGGSSRGIQYF	TGTGCCTCCCAGGACCCCTCCGGGGGATCCAGCCGGGGCATTCAGTACTTC
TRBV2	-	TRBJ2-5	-	CASRRSGTMYHETQYF	TGTGCCAGCAGAAGATCCGGGACAATGTACCATGAGACCCAGTACTTC
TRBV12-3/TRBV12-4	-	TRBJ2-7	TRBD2	CASTMSGVSYERYF	TGTGCCAGCACTATGAGCGGGGTCTCCTACGAGCGGTACTTC
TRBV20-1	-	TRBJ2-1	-	CSAGGGAMDEQFF	TGCAGTGCAGGGGGGGGTGCCATGGATGAGCAGTTCTTC
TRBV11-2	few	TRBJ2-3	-	CASSLYRPEQYF	TGTGCCAGCAGCTTATATCGGCCAGAACAGTATTTT
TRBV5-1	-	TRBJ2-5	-	CASRNLAGAVGETQYF	TGCGCCAGCAGGAACCTCGCGGGGGCGGTAGGAGAGACCCAGTACTTC
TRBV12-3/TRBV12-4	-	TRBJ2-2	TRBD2	CASSDTSGRPTGELFF	TGTGCCAGCAGCGACACTAGCGGGAGACCAACCGGGGAGCTGTTTTTT
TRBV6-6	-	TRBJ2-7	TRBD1	CASRTGGGSSYEQYF	TGTGCCAGCAGAACAGGGGGCGGCAGCTCCTACGAGCAGTACTTC
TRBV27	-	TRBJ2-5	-	CASSPRGTEETQYF	TGTGCCAGCAGTCCCCGCGGGACGGAAGAGACCCAGTACTTC
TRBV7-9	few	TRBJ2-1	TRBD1	CASSSNPTGSNEQFF	TGTGCCAGCAGCTCCAACCCGACAGGGTCGAATGAGCAGTTCTTC
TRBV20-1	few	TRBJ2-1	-	CSARLAPEQFF	TGCAGTGCCCGGCTAGCGCCTGAGCAGTTCTTC
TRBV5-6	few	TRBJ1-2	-	CASSSGLNNYGYTF	TGTGCCAGCAGCTCCGGTTTGAATAACTATGGCTACACCTTC
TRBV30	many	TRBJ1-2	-	CACDRYGYTF	TGTGCCTGTGACCGTTATGGCTACACCTTC